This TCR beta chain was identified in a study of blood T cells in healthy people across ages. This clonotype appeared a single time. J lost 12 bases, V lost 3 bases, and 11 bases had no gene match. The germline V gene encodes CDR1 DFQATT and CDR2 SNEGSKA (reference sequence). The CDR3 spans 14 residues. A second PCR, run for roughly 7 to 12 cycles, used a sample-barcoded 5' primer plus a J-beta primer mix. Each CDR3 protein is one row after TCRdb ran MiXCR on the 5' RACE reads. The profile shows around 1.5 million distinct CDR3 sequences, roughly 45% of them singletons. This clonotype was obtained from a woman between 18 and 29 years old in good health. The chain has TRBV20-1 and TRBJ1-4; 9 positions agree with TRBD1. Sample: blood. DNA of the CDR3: TGCAGTGCTAGTTTGGGGACAGGGCGATTTGAACTGTTTTTT. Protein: CSASLGTGRFELFF.